What follows is one TCR beta chain and its context. Its specificity is unknown. Healthy donors had no documented immune events, such as infections, while sampled. This sample was taken from a study of identifying expanded T cells in peripheral blood. Study findings and constraints: Differentially abundant clones: around 1.1 between replicates, about 15 at about 13 days, around 20 at four.

This CDR3 has 12 residues. Per germline, CDR1 MNHNS and CDR2 SASEGT. Trimming pared 3 bases from V and 4 bases from J, leaving 7 bases between. The data were produced by immunoSEQ multiplex PCR, yet TCRdb's version contains in-frame clones alone and is incomplete. This table has roughly 120,000 clones, about 87% appearing once. The chain uses TRBV6-1 and TRBJ2-7; D may correspond to TRBD1 or TRBD2 (5 bases each). The sequence came from a person aged 18 to 75 in good health. The sample was blood. The chain's CDR3 is CASSDWGYEQYF. CDR3 nucleotide sequence: TGTGCCAGCAGTGACTGGGGGTACGAGCAGTACTTC.